Described below is a single TCR beta chain sequence and its context. The antigen is not known. This sample was taken from a study of cytomegalovirus exposure and HLA in healthy donors. Study results and caveats: A missense DCLRE1C variant was associated with V- and J-gene trimming of TCR beta chains in a later analysis, and an independent cohort replicated the association. A later look showed TCR association rates differing by HLA locus, highest for DRB1 and lowest for HLA-C. According to the study, 160 or so TCR beta chains were cytomegalovirus-associated.

60 Vbeta and 13 Jbeta primers were used in PCR. Data came from immunoSEQ multiplex PCR; TCRdb stores just in-frame clones and leaves some out. Of under 150,000 clones listed, 70% to 85% are singletons. Germline lookup yields CDR1 SGHDT and CDR2 YYEEEE. The CDR3 is 12 residues long. Trimming removed 3 bases from V and 4 bases from J; junction bases left unmatched: 1. The chain has TRBV5-6 and TRBJ2-7, with 7 bases fitting TRBD1. The TCR sequence derives from a man aged 45-60 years in good health and CMV-seronegative. The sequencing sample was made of PBMCs. Here the CDR3 reads CASSSQGYEQYF. The CDR3 coding sequence is TGTGCCAGCAGCTCACAGGGGTACGAGCAGTACTTC.